The clone carrying this TCR beta chain was seen a handful of times. The target antigen is unknown. PCR was performed a second time for about 6 to 11 cycles using a sample-barcoded 5' primer and a J-beta primer mix. TCRdb ran MiXCR on the 5' RACE reads and lists one entry per CDR3 protein. Here the sample spans 900,000 to 950,000 distinct CDR3 sequences, 25% to 30% being singletons. Total RNA extraction produced at least 5.5 micrograms (per sample) for the study. The CDR3 contains 14 residues. Germline V CDR1 and CDR2: SNHLY, FYNNEI. Trimming took off 6 bases at V and 0 bases at J, with 11 bases between the two ends. The data are from a study of blood T cells in healthy people across ages. The study, taken as a whole, reports: With age, beta diversity per million T cells declined roughly linearly, significantly by over 35. Both naive CD4+ cell counts and diversity were greater in long-lived donors than in aged donors.

These sequences were also reported in another study, on T cells of mothers and their children. From that report: Whether pairs are related or unrelated, thymic selection shapes their TCR recombination output in much the same way.

The chain is built from TRBV2 and TRBJ1-2; D remains ambiguous. Source material: blood. The receptor's source is a woman aged 40 to 50 in good health. The CDR3 coding sequence is TGTGCCAGCAGCGCAGAGAACCCTAACTATGGCTACACCTTC. Protein product: CASSAENPNYGYTF. The full variable domain, in which reference TRBV2 and TRBJ1-2 provide the parts outside the CDR3, is EPEVTQTPSHQVTQMGQEVILRCVPISNHLYFYWYRQILGQKVEFLVSFYNNEISEKSEIFDDQFSVERPDGSNFTLKIRSTKLEDSAMYFCASSAENPNYGYTFGSGTRLTVV.